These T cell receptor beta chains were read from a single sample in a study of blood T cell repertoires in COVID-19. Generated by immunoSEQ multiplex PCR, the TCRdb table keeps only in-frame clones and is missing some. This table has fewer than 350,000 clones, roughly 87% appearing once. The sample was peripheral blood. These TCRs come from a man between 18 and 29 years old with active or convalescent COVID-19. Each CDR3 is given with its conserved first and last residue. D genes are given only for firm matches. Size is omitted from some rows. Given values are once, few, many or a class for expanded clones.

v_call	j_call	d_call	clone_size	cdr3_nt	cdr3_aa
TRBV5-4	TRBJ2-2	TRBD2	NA	TGTGCCAGCAGCCCCGGACTAGCGGGGGGCAACACCGGGGAGCTGTTTTTT	CASSPGLAGGNTGELFF
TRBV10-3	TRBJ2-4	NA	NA	TGTGCCATCAGTGGAGGACTAGCCAAAAACATTCAGTACTTC	CAISGGLAKNIQYF
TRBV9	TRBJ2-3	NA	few	TGTGCCAGCAGCTCCGTAAGCACAGATACGCAGTATTTT	CASSSVSTDTQYF
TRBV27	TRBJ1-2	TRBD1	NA	TGTGCCAGCAGGGGGACAGGGGTCTATGGCTACACCTTC	CASRGTGVYGYTF
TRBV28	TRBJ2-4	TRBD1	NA	TGTGCCAGCAGCTTACAGGGGGTGGCCAAAAACATTCAGTACTTC	CASSLQGVAKNIQYF
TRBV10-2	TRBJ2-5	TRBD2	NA	TGCGCCAGCAGCAGACTAGCGGGAGGCCAAGAGACCCAGTACTTC	CASSRLAGGQETQYF
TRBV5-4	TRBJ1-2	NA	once	TGTGCCAGCAGCTCTCTTCGGGGGAGAGAGGAAAAAGATGGCTACACCTTC	CASSSLRGREEKDGYTF
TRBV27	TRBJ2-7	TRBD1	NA	TGTGCCAGCAGTCCCAACCCCTGGGACAGCATCTACGAGCAGTACTTC	CASSPNPWDSIYEQYF
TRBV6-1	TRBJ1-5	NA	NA	TGTGCCAGCAGTGAACCCGGGATTCTTGGTCAGCCCCAGCATTTT	CASSEPGILGQPQHF
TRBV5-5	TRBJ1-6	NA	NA	TGTGCCAGCAGCTTGGAGTTCCGACAGGAAATTAATTCACCCCTCCACTTT	CASSLEFRQEINSPLHF
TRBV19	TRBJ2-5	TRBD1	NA	TGTGCCAGTAGTACCGGGACAGGACAAGAGACCCAGTACTTC	CASSTGTGQETQYF
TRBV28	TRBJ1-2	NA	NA	TGTGCCAGCAGGTCCGGACAGCCCGCATACTATGGCTACACCTTC	CASRSGQPAYYGYTF